These 8 T cell receptor beta chains were all obtained from the same sample, sequenced in a study of Ad26.COV2.S vaccination and SARS-CoV-2 variants. The sample's treatment: approximately 18 received Ad26.COV2.S at low or high dose, single or two shots; a few received placebo; per-sample allocation not given. The samples were gathered on day 63 after the first injection of vaccine or placebo. Generated by immunoSEQ multiplex PCR, the TCRdb table keeps only in-frame clones and is missing some. This table has around 270,000 clones, approximately 90% appearing once. The sample in question was peripheral blood, obtained in a trial of Ad26.COV2.S vaccine versus placebo. Receptors were obtained from a person between 18 and 59 years old who received the Ad26.COV2.S COVID-19 vaccine or a placebo.

This chain connects TRBV7-2 to TRBJ1-5, with D unclear. CDR3 length: 15 amino acids. CDR1 and CDR2 from the germline V gene are SGHTA and FQGNSA. Trimming shortened V by 2 bases and J by 0 bases, and 8 bases separated the two germline ends. CDR3 bases: TGTGCCAGCAGCTTAAGGTTTTATAGCAATCAGCCCCAGCATTTT. Amino acid sequence: CASSLRFYSNQPQHF.

Note on this clone: This CDR3 is also generated by other DNA sequences in the sample. The V call is TRBV24-1, the J call TRBJ1-2; D is unresolved. Deletions cut 0 bases from V and 6 bases from J, with 7 bases between. Germline V CDR1 and CDR2: KGHDR, SFDVKD. The CDR3 has 13 amino acids. CDR3 DNA sequence: TGTGCCACCAGTGATTTGCGCGGCGATGGCTACACCTTC. Amino acids: CATSDLRGDGYTF.

This clone came up a few times. This rearrangement joins TRBV12-3 or TRBV12-4 to TRBJ2-7; weak D call: TRBD1 (5 bases). Trimming left V 8 bases short and J 5 bases short, with 10 bases between. The CDR3 is made up of 11 amino acids. DNA of the CDR3: TGTGCCAGCGCCCAGGGTCACGAGCAGTACTTC. Amino acid sequence: CASAQGHEQYF.

V usage is TRBV9 and J usage is TRBJ2-4; 7 bases are shared with TRBD1. This CDR3 has 13 amino acids. Germline V gene data show CDR1 as SGDLS and CDR2 as YYNGEE. V was clipped by 2 bases and J by 12 bases; unmatched bases: 8. For the CDR3, the DNA is TGTGCCAGCAGCGTTACAGGGGATGGGACTCAGTACTTC. This gives the protein CASSVTGDGTQYF.

The chain combines TRBV9 with TRBJ2-4; the match to TRBD2 covers 8 bases. Germline CDR1 and CDR2: SGDLS and YYNGEE. The CDR3 loop spans 12 amino acids. V lost 6 bases, J lost 8 bases, and 4 bases stayed unmatched. Here the CDR3 DNA reads TGTGCCAGCACCCCGGGGGGGGACATTCAGTACTTC. Its protein product is CASTPGGDIQYF.

The J gene is TRBJ1-5, the V gene TRBV19, with 12 bases matching TRBD1. The CDR3 consists of 17 residues. Germline CDR1 reads LNHDA; CDR2 reads SQIVND (reference sequence). Trimming took 9 bases from V and 5 from J; bases not matched to a gene: 14. CDR3 nucleotide sequence: TGTGCCAGCAGACTCCGGGACAGGGGGCGTGGGGATCAGCCCCAGCATTTT. Its protein is CASRLRDRGRGDQPQHF.

This clone was seen more than once but under ten times. The genes are TRBV4-1 and TRBJ1-5; TRBD1 might be the D (6 bases). The V end lost 4 bases, the J end lost 0 bases, and 10 bases lay between the germline ends. The germline gives CDR1 MGHRA, CDR2 YSYEKL. The CDR3 runs 15 residues. Written as DNA, the CDR3 is TGCGCCAGCAGCCGGGGGGCCTATAGCAATCAGCCCCAGCATTTT. Translating it yields CASSRGAYSNQPQHF.

This clone was observed a handful of times. This sequence joins TRBV29-1 and TRBJ2-3; D remains ambiguous. The V gene's germline CDR1 is SQVTM and CDR2 ANQGSEA. This CDR3 is 12 amino acids long. V was clipped by 0 bases and J by 6 bases, with 7 bases between them. The CDR3 sequence: CSVEEVVDTQYF. The CDR3, as DNA: TGCAGCGTTGAAGAAGTGGTGGATACGCAGTATTTT.